This T cell receptor beta chain is from a study of blood T cell repertoires in COVID-19. Study information: Material from acute and convalescent COVID-19 was sourced from the United States, Italy and Spain.

Generated by immunoSEQ multiplex PCR, the TCRdb table keeps only in-frame clones and is missing some. The sample includes under 200,000 clones, about 80% seen only once; the top ten take approximately 8%. This CDR3 is built from 14 residues. The germline gives CDR1 MGHRA, CDR2 YSYEKL. V was cut by 0 bases and J by 3 bases, with 8 bases left in between. The receptor's source is a man aged 60 to 69 with acute or convalescent COVID-19. The chain carries TRBV4-1 and TRBJ1-1; unclear D gene. Sequencing used peripheral blood. The CDR3 DNA reads as TGCGCCAGCAGCCAAGAGTACAGTTACACTGAAGCTTTCTTT. This codes for CASSQEYSYTEAFF.